The text below deals with one TCR beta chain. No antigen is known for it. This sample was included in a study of T cells after yellow fever vaccination. Study-level points and caveats: The booster response re-showed most primary clones: roughly 97% CD4, 88% CD8.

TCRdb independently ran MiXCR on the 5' RACE reads; one entry per CDR3 protein. The top ten clones hold roughly 18% of a sample with fewer than 450,000 distinct CDR3 sequences, 9.5% to 13% of them seen once. This CDR3 spans 18 amino acids. After removal of 2 bases from V and 4 bases from J, the junction contained 13 bases not matched to a gene. Germline loops: CDR1 MGHRA, CDR2 YSYEKL. The TCR sequence derives from a man younger than 35 who received the YFV17D yellow fever vaccine. Sequenced here: PBMCs, sampled on the day of the first yellow fever vaccination. This chain connects TRBV4-1 to TRBJ2-7, with 11 bases aligning to TRBD2. CDR3 coding DNA: TGCGCCAGCAGCCAAATTCTCGTGGCTAGCGGGGGGACATACGAGCAGTACGTC. Encoded protein: CASSQILVASGGTYEQYV.